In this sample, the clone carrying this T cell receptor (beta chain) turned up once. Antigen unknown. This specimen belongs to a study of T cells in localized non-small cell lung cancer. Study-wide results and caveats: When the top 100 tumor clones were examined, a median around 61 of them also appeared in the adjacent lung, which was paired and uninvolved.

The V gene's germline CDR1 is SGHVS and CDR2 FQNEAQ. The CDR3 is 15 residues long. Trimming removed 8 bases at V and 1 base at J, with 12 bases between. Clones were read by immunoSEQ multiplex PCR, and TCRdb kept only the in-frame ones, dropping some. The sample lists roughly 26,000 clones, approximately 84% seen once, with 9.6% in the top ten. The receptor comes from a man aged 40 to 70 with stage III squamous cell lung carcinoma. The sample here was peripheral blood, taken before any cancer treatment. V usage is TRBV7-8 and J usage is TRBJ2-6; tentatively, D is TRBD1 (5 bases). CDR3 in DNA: TGTGCCAGCGAAGGGGCCGGGTCTGGGGCCAACGTCCTGACTTTC. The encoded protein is CASEGAGSGANVLTF.